This TCR beta chain derives from a study of neurological immune-mediated disorders. Overall study: Of the multiple sclerosis patients, roughly 35 in total, roughly 31 were relapsing-remitting and 3 were secondary progressive.

This clonotype has a count of ten or more. TCRdb reprocessed the 5' RACE reads via MiXCR and lists one record per CDR3 protein. In the table there are 30,000 to 40,000 distinct CDR3 sequences, 3.5% to 4% of which are singletons. Sequenced input: PBMCs. This sequence originates from a man aged 25 to 45 with multiple sclerosis.

CDR3 residues: CASSQDWNTEAFF. DNA of the CDR3: TGTGCCAGCAGCCAAGACTGGAACACTGAAGCTTTCTTT. V and J are TRBV3-1 and TRBJ1-1; D is undetermined. CDR3 length equals 13 residues. Germline CDR1 LGHDT, CDR2 YNNKEL (reference sequence). The V and J ends lost 0 bases and 1 base respectively, with 3 bases between them.